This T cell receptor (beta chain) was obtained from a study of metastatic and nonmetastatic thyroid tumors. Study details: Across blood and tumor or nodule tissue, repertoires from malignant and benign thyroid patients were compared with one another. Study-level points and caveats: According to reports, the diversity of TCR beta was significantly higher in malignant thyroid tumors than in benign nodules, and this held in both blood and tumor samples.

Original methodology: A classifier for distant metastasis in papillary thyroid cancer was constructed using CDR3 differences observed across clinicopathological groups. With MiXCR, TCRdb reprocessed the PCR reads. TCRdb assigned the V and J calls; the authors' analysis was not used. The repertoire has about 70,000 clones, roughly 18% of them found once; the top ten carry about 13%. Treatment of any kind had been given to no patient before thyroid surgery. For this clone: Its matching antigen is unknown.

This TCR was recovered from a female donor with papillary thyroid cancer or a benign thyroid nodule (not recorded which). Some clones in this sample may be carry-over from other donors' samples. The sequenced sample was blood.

CDR3 in amino acids: CAWTQLAGYNEQFF. DNA of the CDR3: TGTGCCTGGACTCAACTAGCGGGCTACAATGAGCAGTTCTTC. This sequence joins TRBV30 and TRBJ2-1; 9 positions agree with TRBD2. Looked up from germline, CDR1 is GTSNPN and CDR2 is SVGIG (reference sequence). V lost 4 bases to trimming and J lost 3 bases; unmatched junction nucleotides: 4. CDR3 length: 14 residues.